This T cell receptor (beta chain) derives from a study of vaccination and CD4 T cells after COVID-19. About the research overall: Six males and four females constituted the convalescent cohort, two of whom were Hispanic. Culture controls were given either a CEFX pool, an HIV-1 Nef pool, or no peptide.

Looked up from germline, CDR1 is SQVTM and CDR2 is ANQGSEA. Trimming removed 5 bases from V and 2 bases from J, with 12 bases in between. The CDR3 extends over 13 amino acids. Sequenced with the Oncomine TCR Beta short-read assay was DNA taken from cultured CD4+ T cells. TCRdb itself ran the PCR reads through MiXCR, one entry per CDR3 protein. The table includes about 14,000 distinct CDR3 sequences, around 55% detected once. Treatment denoted: roughly 10-day PBMC culture with coronavirus spike peptide pools or control peptides (ViraFEST assay). ViraFEST sequenced TCRs after peptide-pool expansion of antigen-specific T cells. Negative selection yielded CD4+ T cells from day-10 cultures. On this clonotype itself: Its specificity is not known.

The V gene is TRBV29-1, the J gene TRBJ1-2; TRBD1 is a possible D gene (5 bases). Sequencing was performed on CD4+ T cells from blood, cultured in vitro. The sequence derives from a human donor who had recovered from COVID-19. Here the CDR3 reads CSVSPQENYGYTF. DNA of the CDR3: TGCAGCGTTTCCCCACAGGAGAACTATGGCTACACCTTC.